Below are 24 T cell receptor beta chains sequenced from a single sample in a study of CD8+CD57+ T cells in acquired aplastic anemia. It was genomic DNA that served as the template for profiling TCR beta VDJ and CDR3. TCRdb used MiXCR to reprocess the reads, holding one entry per CDR3 protein. The sample holds 150,000 to 200,000 distinct CDR3 sequences, about 60% seen once. What was sequenced was sorted CD4+, CD8+, or CD8+CD57+ T cells (not recorded which) from PBMCs. The receptors come from a human donor in good health.

The V gene is TRBV15, the J gene TRBJ1-1, with 7 positions matching TRBD1. J was trimmed by 3 bases and V by 6 bases; bases with no gene match: 4. The CDR3 has 13 residues. Germline lookup yields CDR1 LNHNV and CDR2 YYDKDF (reference sequence). The CDR3 spells CATRRQGDTEAFF. The CDR3 DNA sequence: TGTGCCACCAGGAGGCAGGGGGACACTGAAGCTTTCTTT.

This clonotype has more than one count but fewer than ten. CDR3 sequence: CASSSRQASGAFF. The CDR3 DNA reads TGTGCCAGCAGCTCCCGACAGGCTTCCGGAGCTTTCTTT. The chain links TRBV7-9 to TRBJ1-1; TRBD1 might be the D (6 bases). Trimming took 4 bases from V and 10 from J, leaving 16 bases between them. The CDR3 is 13 residues long. Per the germline V gene, CDR1 is SEHNR and CDR2 is FQNEAQ (reference sequence).

The chain employs TRBV25-1 and TRBJ2-2; TRBD1 is a possible D gene (6 bases). This CDR3 is 16 amino acids long. From germline, CDR1 is MGHDK and CDR2 SYGVNS. V was shortened by 4 bases and J by 4 bases, with 16 bases between the two germline ends. The CDR3 DNA is TGTGCCAGCAGTGGACAGGCGCTTAGGGGCACCGGGGAGCTGTTTTTT. It translates to CASSGQALRGTGELFF.

The chain is built from TRBV9 and TRBJ2-2; D gene unclear. Germline assignment: CDR1 SGDLS and CDR2 YYNGEE. Trimming pared 3 bases from V and 6 bases from J, leaving 21 bases between. The length of the CDR3 is 17 residues. This chain's CDR3 is CASSDPRLLPWAGELFF. CDR3 DNA sequence: TGTGCCAGCAGCGACCCTAGACTGCTCCCGTGGGCCGGGGAGCTGTTTTTT.

The gene calls are TRBV19 and TRBJ2-3; D gene uncertain. The CDR3 covers 11 residues. The V gene lost 4 bases and the J gene lost 10 bases, with 9 bases spanning the gap. Germline CDR1 and CDR2: LNHDA and SQIVND (reference sequence). As DNA, the CDR3 is TGTGCCAGTAGTACTCTATATGCGCAGTATTTT. It translates to CASSTLYAQYF.

This clonotype was observed a single time. The chain is built from TRBV24-1 and TRBJ2-1; possibly TRBD1 for D (5 bases). The CDR3 has 15 amino acids. From germline, CDR1 is KGHDR and CDR2 SFDVKD. Trimming pared 4 bases from V and 4 bases from J, leaving 13 bases between. CDR3 nucleotide sequence: TGTGCCACCAGTGAAGCGACAGCAGCTTACAATGAGCAGTTCTTC. It codes for CATSEATAAYNEQFF.

This chain links TRBV2 with TRBJ1-1; maybe TRBD1 (6 bases). Germline loops: CDR1 SNHLY, CDR2 FYNNEI. The CDR3 is 13 residues long. Deletions cut 7 bases from V and 1 base from J, with 10 bases between. The CDR3 DNA reads as TGTGCCAGCACCTCGGACAGGAACACTGAAGCTTTCTTT. As protein: CASTSDRNTEAFF.

This clonotype appeared many times. The chain links TRBV4-1 to TRBJ2-1; TRBD2 matches 12 bases. With V trimmed by 0 bases and J by 7 bases, 1 base remained unmatched. Germline-derived CDR1 and CDR2 are MGHRA and YSYEKL. The CDR3 contains 15 residues. The CDR3 loop reads CASSQDTSGRNEQFF. The CDR3 nucleotides are TGCGCCAGCAGCCAAGACACTAGCGGGAGGAATGAGCAGTTCTTC.

This chain uses TRBV20-1 with TRBJ1-2; 7 bases match TRBD1. CDR1 is DFQATT and CDR2 is SNEGSKA in the germline V gene (reference sequence). The ends lost 6 bases at V and 3 bases at J; junction bases unmatched: 10. CDR3 length: 14 amino acids. CDR3 nucleotides: TGCAGTGCAGTCCCGAACAGGGGCGACTATGGCTACACCTTC. Translation: CSAVPNRGDYGYTF.

The chain recombines TRBV20-1 with TRBJ2-7; D is unclear. Trimming removed 3 bases from V and 3 bases from J, with 9 bases in between. The V gene's germline CDR1 is DFQATT and CDR2 SNEGSKA (reference sequence). CDR3 length equals 12 residues. The CDR3 reads CSARAGVYEQYF. The CDR3 nucleotides are TGCAGTGCTAGGGCAGGAGTCTACGAGCAGTACTTC.

This clonotype was picked up a small number of times. CDR3 loop: CASRYPDTYEQYF. CDR3 nucleotides: TGCGCCAGCAGATACCCCGACACCTACGAGCAGTACTTC. This sequence joins TRBV10-1 and TRBJ2-7; no definite D call. CDR1 and CDR2 from the germline V gene are WNHNN and SYGVQD (reference sequence). The length of the CDR3 is 13 residues. Trimming took 6 bases from V and 2 from J, leaving 11 bases between them.

The rearrangement uses TRBV20-1 and TRBJ1-2; 9 bases map to TRBD1. The CDR3 runs to 15 residues. J was trimmed by 8 bases and V by 5 bases; bases with no gene match: 15. Per the germline V gene, CDR1 is DFQATT and CDR2 is SNEGSKA (reference sequence). The CDR3 protein is CSAYDPGQGVFGYTF. CDR3 DNA sequence: TGCAGTGCTTATGATCCGGGACAGGGAGTTTTCGGCTACACCTTC.

This clonotype was recorded at least ten times. The gene calls are TRBV12-3 or TRBV12-4 and TRBJ2-2; TRBD2 matches at 11 bases. V lost 5 bases, J lost 8 bases, and 4 bases stayed unmatched. The CDR3 has 14 residues. CDR3 bases: TGTGCCAGCAGTCCGACTAGCGGGATAGGGGAGCTGTTTTTT. Amino acids: CASSPTSGIGELFF.

About this clonotype itself: Relative to the germline gene, one junction end is altered; a read error may explain this. The CDR3 nucleotides are TGCGCCAGCAGCTTGGAAGGCACTGAAACTTTCTTT. It translates to CASSLEGTETFF. The J gene is TRBJ1-1, the V gene TRBV5-1, with D unclear. The CDR3 totals 12 residues. From germline, CDR1 is SGHRS and CDR2 YFSETQ.

V and J are TRBV19 and TRBJ2-7, with D possibly TRBD1 on 5 matching bases. Germline V gene data show CDR1 as LNHDA and CDR2 as SQIVND (reference sequence). With 3 bases removed from V and 3 bases from J, the gap between germline ends came to 12 bases. This CDR3 contains 14 residues. The CDR3 here is CASSIGDSIYEQYF. CDR3 DNA: TGTGCCAGTAGTATCGGTGACAGCATCTACGAGCAGTACTTC. Complete variable domain (other parts from reference TRBV19 and TRBJ2-7): DGGITQSPKYLFRKEGQNVTLSCEQNLNHDAMYWYRQDPGQGLRLIYYSQIVNDFQKGDIAEGYSVSREKKESFPLTVTSAQKNPTAFYLCASSIGDSIYEQYFGPGTRLTVT.

Only a few counts were recorded for this clonotype. This sequence joins TRBV25-1 and TRBJ2-1, with 8 bases identical to TRBD1. Unmatched junction bases numbered 5, after V lost 7 bases and J lost 9 bases. The germline gives CDR1 MGHDK, CDR2 SYGVNS. The CDR3 has 12 amino acids. CDR3 DNA: TGTGCCAGCATTCCTGACAGGGGTGAGCAGTTCTTC. It translates to CASIPDRGEQFF.

In this sample, this clonotype turned up many times. J is TRBJ2-7 and V is TRBV6-1; D unresolved. The CDR3 is made up of 14 amino acids. Trimming stripped 7 bases from V and 3 bases from J, with 16 bases between. Looked up from germline, CDR1 is MNHNS and CDR2 is SASEGT. The CDR3 DNA sequence: TGTGCCAGCACCCAATCCAGGAATAACTACGAGCAGTACTTC. It encodes CASTQSRNNYEQYF.

V gene TRBV7-2 combines with J gene TRBJ1-3; D gene ambiguous. CDR3 size: 12 residues. Trimming shortened V by 8 bases and J by 4 bases, and 9 bases separated the two germline ends. Germline values: CDR1 SGHTA, CDR2 FQGNSA. The CDR3 spells CASGRAGNTIYF. In nucleotides, the CDR3 is TGTGCCAGCGGCAGAGCGGGAAACACCATATATTTT. Looking up the rest from reference TRBV7-2 and TRBJ1-3 gives the full variable domain: GAGVSQSPSNKVTEKGKDVELRCDPISGHTALYWYRQSLGQGLEFLIYFQGNSAPDKSGLPSDRFSAERTGGSVSTLTIQRTQQEDSAVYLCASGRAGNTIYFGEGSWLTVV.

The chain recombines TRBV19 with TRBJ2-1; no clear D gene. V was trimmed by 10 bases and J by 0 bases, leaving 13 bases between them. The CDR3 covers 14 residues. Germline assignment: CDR1 LNHDA and CDR2 SQIVND (reference sequence). CDR3 nucleotides: TGTGCCACAGAGAGTTCCAGCTCCTACAATGAGCAGTTCTTC. As protein: CATESSSSYNEQFF.

This clonotype was counted a single time. V gene TRBV6-4 combines with J gene TRBJ1-2, with 7 nucleotides matching TRBD1. The CDR3 runs to 14 residues. Germline CDR1 and CDR2: MRHNA and SNTAGT. V lost 5 bases, J lost 2 bases, and 5 bases stayed unmatched. Written as DNA, the CDR3 is TGTGCCAGCAGTTACACGACAGGGAACTATGGCTACACCTTC. This gives the protein CASSYTTGNYGYTF.

The table lists this clonotype with many counts. V is TRBV9 and J is TRBJ2-7; 10 bases line up with TRBD2. V gave up 4 bases and J gave up 3 bases; unmatched junction bases: 4. Germline V gives CDR1 SGDLS, CDR2 YYNGEE. The CDR3 has 14 residues. The DNA of the CDR3 is TGTGCCAGCAGCCCGAGGACTAGCGGCTACGAGCAGTACTTC. Protein: CASSPRTSGYEQYF.

In this sample, this clonotype turned up many times. The V and J genes are TRBV15 and TRBJ1-5; D is undetermined. The CDR3 has 12 residues. V lost 8 bases and J 2 bases, leaving 7 bases between the germline ends. Germline V gene sequence: CDR1 LNHNV, CDR2 YYDKDF (reference sequence). The DNA of the CDR3 is TGTGCCACCCGGGGAGGCAATCAGCCCCAGCATTTT. It translates to CATRGGNQPQHF.

V usage is TRBV3-1 and J usage is TRBJ2-7; 12 positions match TRBD1. V lost 4 bases, J lost 2 bases, and 15 bases stayed unmatched. This CDR3 has 19 residues. The germline gives CDR1 LGHDT, CDR2 YNNKEL (reference sequence). CDR3 residues: CASSLSGQGAAPTAYEQYF. The CDR3 DNA reads as TGTGCCAGCAGCCTTTCGGGACAGGGGGCCGCGCCAACTGCCTACGAGCAGTACTTC.

The chain uses TRBV20-1 and TRBJ2-7; D not certain. In germline, CDR1 is DFQATT, CDR2 SNEGSKA (reference sequence). V was shortened by 6 bases and J by 2 bases, with 14 bases between the two germline ends. The CDR3 totals 13 residues. CDR3 sequence (DNA): TGCAGTGCCTCGTACGATTTAACCTACGAGCAGTACTTC. Translated: CSASYDLTYEQYF.